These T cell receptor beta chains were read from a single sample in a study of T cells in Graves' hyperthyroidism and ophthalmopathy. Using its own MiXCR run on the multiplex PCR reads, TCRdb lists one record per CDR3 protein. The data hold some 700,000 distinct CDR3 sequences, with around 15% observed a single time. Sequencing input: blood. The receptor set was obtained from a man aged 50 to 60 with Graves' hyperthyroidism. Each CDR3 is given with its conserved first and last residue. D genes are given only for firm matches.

CASSFGSWDSPPGNTEAFF	19	TRBV12-3/TRBV12-4	TRBJ1-1	TRBD1
CASSEAYQETQYF	13	TRBV2	TRBJ2-5	-
CASSVATGEAETQYF	15	TRBV9	TRBJ2-5	TRBD1
CSARDEREGTQITQYF	16	TRBV20-1	TRBJ2-3	TRBD2
CASSPQGGNGYTF	13	TRBV7-3	TRBJ1-2	-
CASSQEVGSFTEAFF	15	TRBV4-2	TRBJ1-1	-
CASSTASSYEQYF	13	TRBV12-3/TRBV12-4	TRBJ2-7	-
CASSQDIGTTLTFF	14	TRBV4-1	TRBJ1-1	-
CASSPSDSSSSYNEQFF	17	TRBV4-1	TRBJ2-1	-
CASSLVGALREQFF	14	TRBV28	TRBJ2-1	-
CASSEGVGVETQYF	14	TRBV5-1	TRBJ2-5	-
CASSFPGGGSGELFF	15	TRBV28	TRBJ2-2	TRBD1
CASTHEANVLTF	12	TRBV11-2	TRBJ2-6	-
CATSAGKAFF	10	TRBV2	TRBJ1-1	-
CAWSVGTLSGNTIYF	15	TRBV30	TRBJ1-3	-
CASKIPFEGAEAFF	14	TRBV19	TRBJ1-1	-
CANRGDVSGELFF	13	TRBV7-9	TRBJ2-2	-
CASSIFRGGEQFF	13	TRBV6-1	TRBJ2-1	-
CAISDGRRVTEAFF	14	TRBV10-3	TRBJ1-1	-
CASSLELSGSQRTDTQYF	18	TRBV5-1	TRBJ2-3	TRBD2
CASSLASGEAFF	12	TRBV11-2	TRBJ1-1	-
CASSYGGFTEAFF	13	TRBV6-2/TRBV6-3	TRBJ1-1	-
CASSQRGTGADTQYF	15	TRBV3-1	TRBJ2-3	TRBD1
CASSEEGGSTDTQYF	15	TRBV2	TRBJ2-3	-
CASRDIRLAVVNEQFF	16	TRBV19	TRBJ2-1	TRBD2
CSEQSTDTQYF	11	TRBV20-1	TRBJ2-3	-
CASRAALLAGAYEQYF	16	TRBV6-2/TRBV6-3	TRBJ2-7	TRBD2
CASSLRGTGRSGQFF	15	TRBV28	TRBJ2-1	TRBD1
CASSSYSSGSTDTQYF	16	TRBV11-2	TRBJ2-3	TRBD2
CASSLVGRAHYGYTF	15	TRBV7-9	TRBJ1-2	-
CASSGTGWDGYTF	13	TRBV27	TRBJ1-2	TRBD1
CSASRPANTEAFF	13	TRBV20-1	TRBJ1-1	-
CSVLAVLTDTQYF	13	TRBV29-1	TRBJ2-3	-
CASSLTRSTDTQYF	14	TRBV7-3	TRBJ2-3	-
CAWRGFANTGELFF	14	TRBV30	TRBJ2-2	-
CAWSVFPPDTQYF	13	TRBV30	TRBJ2-3	-
CASSEVPYNSPLHF	14	TRBV25-1	TRBJ1-6	-
CASSSGTSGSGEQYF	15	TRBV27	TRBJ2-7	TRBD2